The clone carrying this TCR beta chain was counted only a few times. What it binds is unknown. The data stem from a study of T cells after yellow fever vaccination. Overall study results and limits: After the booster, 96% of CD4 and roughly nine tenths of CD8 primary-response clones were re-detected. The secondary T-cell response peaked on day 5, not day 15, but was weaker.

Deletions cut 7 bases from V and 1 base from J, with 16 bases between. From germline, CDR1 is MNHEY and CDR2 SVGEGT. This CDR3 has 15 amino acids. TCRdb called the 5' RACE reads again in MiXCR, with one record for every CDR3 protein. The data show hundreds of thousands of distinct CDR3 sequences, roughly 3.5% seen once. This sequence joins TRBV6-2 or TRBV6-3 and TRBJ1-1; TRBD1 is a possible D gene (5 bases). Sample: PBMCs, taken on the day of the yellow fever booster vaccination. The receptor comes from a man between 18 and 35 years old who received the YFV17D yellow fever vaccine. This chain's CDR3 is CASTPDGRGNTEAFF. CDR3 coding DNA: TGTGCCAGCACCCCCGACGGGAGGGGGAACACTGAAGCTTTCTTT.